Listed below are T cell receptor beta chains from one sample, sequenced in a study of blood T cell repertoires in COVID-19. Assay used: immunoSEQ multiplex PCR; TCRdb lists only in-frame clones, some missing. The data contain roughly 250,000 clones, 88% of them singletons. The specimen sequenced was PBMCs or T cells enriched from blood (not recorded which). The origin of the receptors is a middle-aged woman who had been exposed to COVID-19. Both conserved end residues are trimmed from each CDR3. Only some rows state a clone size, as once, few, many or a class for expanded clones.

J: TRBJ2-3
size: -
V: TRBV27
CDR3: ASSLSMRDTQY

J: TRBJ1-5
size: -
V: TRBV4-1
CDR3: ASSQWTGNQPQH

J: TRBJ1-5
size: once
V: TRBV27
CDR3: ASSLTGIVQPQH

J: TRBJ2-1
size: -
V: TRBV3-1/TRBV3-2
CDR3: ASSQDLGAPTYNEQF

J: TRBJ1-2
size: -
V: TRBV6-1
CDR3: ASSEGRTGGSYGYT

J: TRBJ1-2
size: -
V: TRBV7-9
CDR3: ASSLRVGYGYT

J: TRBJ2-7
size: -
V: TRBV2
CDR3: ASTRDKAYEQY

J: TRBJ1-5
size: -
V: TRBV27
CDR3: ASSPGTGDQPQH

J: TRBJ1-2
size: -
V: TRBV11-2
CDR3: ASSSDRGGGYT

J: TRBJ2-1
size: -
V: TRBV6-2/TRBV6-3
CDR3: ASSPPGSGGDEQF

J: TRBJ2-6
size: -
V: TRBV27
CDR3: ASSIQGASGANVLT

J: TRBJ1-2
size: -
V: TRBV19
CDR3: ASSNLDRPLYGYT

J: TRBJ1-4
size: -
V: TRBV9
CDR3: ASSADWTGPNEKLF

J: TRBJ2-1
size: -
V: TRBV2
CDR3: ASSEAGTSGSNEQF

J: TRBJ2-1
size: -
V: TRBV6-6
CDR3: ASSYKGQSSYNEQF

J: TRBJ1-2
size: -
V: TRBV5-4
CDR3: ASSLESVRATRYT

J: TRBJ2-3
size: -
V: TRBV25-1
CDR3: ASSRGAGATDTQY

J: TRBJ1-4
size: -
V: TRBV27
CDR3: ASSWGQGNEKLF

J: TRBJ1-2
size: -
V: TRBV13
CDR3: ASSSRDRANYGYT

J: TRBJ2-1
size: -
V: TRBV7-8
CDR3: ASVTRRQGRNNEQF

J: TRBJ2-1
size: -
V: TRBV11-2
CDR3: ASSYLQGATYNEQF

J: TRBJ2-1
size: -
V: TRBV7-8
CDR3: ASSLRTREGSSYNEQF

J: TRBJ2-2
size: -
V: TRBV19
CDR3: ASSRTGANTGELF

J: TRBJ1-5
size: -
V: TRBV3-1/TRBV3-2
CDR3: ASSQGDRLYNQPQH

J: TRBJ1-4
size: -
V: TRBV5-6
CDR3: ASSLGQTTNEKLF

J: TRBJ1-2
size: -
V: TRBV5-4
CDR3: ASSLGQYGYT

J: TRBJ2-3
size: -
V: TRBV28
CDR3: ASSRPLGAFTSTDTQY

J: TRBJ2-5
size: -
V: TRBV7-8
CDR3: ASSRGTSGGKETQY

J: TRBJ2-7
size: once
V: TRBV28
CDR3: ASSLLMGREQY

J: TRBJ1-2
size: -
V: TRBV7-2
CDR3: ASSLMGANYGYT

J: TRBJ2-1
size: -
V: TRBV7-9
CDR3: ASSLDWAGQGAGQF

J: TRBJ1-1
size: -
V: TRBV6-2/TRBV6-3
CDR3: ASSYSRYTEAF

J: TRBJ1-1
size: -
V: TRBV2
CDR3: ASMGEGNTEAF

J: TRBJ1-5
size: -
V: TRBV7-8
CDR3: ASSAEGRLQPQH

J: TRBJ2-1
size: -
V: TRBV4-1
CDR3: ASSQVASGSVSRQF